This passage covers 19 T cell receptor beta chains from one sample sequenced in a study of shared clonotypes between healthy human individuals (TCRdb year 2020). The protocol used for the library was the immunoSEQ multiplex PCR assay. TCRdb took this table from immuneACCESS and kept in-frame rearrangements with V and J called. Such tables lack part of the clones; where checked against another copy, unresolved V genes explain under half of the gap, and the rest is unexplained. Recorded for this sample are about 380,000 clones; about 96% of them occurred a single time. About 0.32% of the sample goes to the ten largest clones. Sequencing was performed on memory CD8+ T cells sorted from blood. Interpreted using the paper, the cell subset or site label stands for: CD45RO+ cells pooled with CCR7-negative TemRA cells. Receptor source: a young man in good health.

As DNA, the CDR3 is TGTGCCAGTAGTATTGTCCCGGGGGCGAACACTGAAGCTTTCTTT. It is translated as CASSIVPGANTEAFF. The chain recombines TRBV19 with TRBJ1-1, with D maybe TRBD1 (6 bases). CDR3 length equals 15 residues. CDR1 is LNHDA, CDR2 SQIVND, per germline (reference sequence). V shed 3 bases and J shed 1 base, with 12 bases lying between them.

In DNA, the CDR3 is TGTGCCAGCAGCGTAGCGGCTAGTTCCACCGGGGAGCTGTTTTTT. As protein: CASSVAASSTGELFF. The chain has TRBV9 and TRBJ2-2, with unresolved D. Trimming shortened V by 0 bases and J by 4 bases, and 10 bases separated the two germline ends. This CDR3 contains 15 residues. Germline V gives CDR1 SGDLS, CDR2 YYNGEE. Full variable domain (missing parts from reference TRBV9 and TRBJ2-2): DSGVTQTPKHLITATGQRVTLRCSPRSGDLSVYWYQQSLDQGLQFLIQYYNGEERAKGNILERFSAQQFPDLHSELNLSSLELGDSALYFCASSVAASSTGELFFGEGSRLTVL.

The chain links TRBV28 to TRBJ2-2, with TRBD1 matching over 8 bases. CDR1 and CDR2 from the germline V gene are MDHEN and SYDVKM. The CDR3 loop spans 15 amino acids. The junction had 10 bases not matched to a gene; V was cut back by 6 bases and J by 7 bases. DNA for the CDR3: TGTGCCAGCAGGGAGCAGGGGGCGTATGGCGGGGAGCTGTTTTTT. Translation gives CASREQGAYGGELFF.

The chain couples TRBV4-1 to TRBJ2-3; 9 bases map to TRBD2. With V trimmed by 0 bases and J by 0 bases, 4 bases remained unmatched. Germline V gives CDR1 MGHRA, CDR2 YSYEKL. The CDR3 covers 17 residues. The CDR3 DNA follows: TGCGCCAGCAGCCAAGAATCTGGACTAGCGAGCACAGATACGCAGTATTTT. Its protein product is CASSQESGLASTDTQYF.

The rearrangement joins TRBV19 to TRBJ2-3, with TRBD1 matching 8 bases. The junction had 7 bases not matched to a gene; V was cut back by 4 bases and J by 7 bases. The CDR3 is 14 amino acids. From germline, CDR1 is LNHDA and CDR2 SQIVND (reference sequence). The DNA for the CDR3 is TGTGCCAGTAGTAGGACAGGGTCCCTGAATACGCAGTATTTT. Translated, it gives CASSRTGSLNTQYF.

This clone was observed a single time. V is TRBV7-9 and J is TRBJ2-1; D gene ambiguous. CDR3 length: 18 amino acids. Germline values: CDR1 SEHNR, CDR2 FQNEAQ (reference sequence). V gave up 6 bases and J gave up 5 bases, with 26 bases separating them. Here the CDR3 reads CASRSSDRTATSDNEQFF. The CDR3 bases are TGTGCCAGCAGGTCAAGCGACCGGACCGCAACTTCAGACAATGAGCAGTTCTTC.

The V gene is TRBV20-1, the J gene TRBJ2-7; no firm D call. The CDR3 consists of 11 residues. CDR1 is DFQATT, CDR2 SNEGSKA, per germline (reference sequence). V shed 4 bases and J shed 1 base, with 5 bases lying between them. The CDR3 DNA follows: TGCAGTGCTATAGAGTCCTACGAGCAGTACTTC. This translates into CSAIESYEQYF.

This chain uses TRBV19 with TRBJ1-4, with TRBD1 matching over 10 bases. The V and J ends lost 5 bases and 8 bases, in that order; junction bases with no gene match: 5. CDR1 is LNHDA, CDR2 SQIVND, per germline (reference sequence). The CDR3 runs 14 residues. CDR3 loop: CASSPRTGGEKLFF. The CDR3 DNA follows: TGTGCCAGTAGTCCCCGGACAGGGGGAGAAAAACTGTTTTTT. The full variable domain, rest sourced from reference TRBV19 and TRBJ1-4, is DGGITQSPKYLFRKEGQNVTLSCEQNLNHDAMYWYRQDPGQGLRLIYYSQIVNDFQKGDIAEGYSVSREKKESFPLTVTSAQKNPTAFYLCASSPRTGGEKLFFGSGTQLSVL.

V gene TRBV28 combines with J gene TRBJ1-5; 7 nucleotides match TRBD1. The germline V gene has CDR1 MDHEN and CDR2 SYDVKM. The trim removed 6 bases at V and 4 bases at J, leaving 3 bases unmatched. This CDR3 comprises 13 residues. CDR3 amino acids: CASRPQGNQPQHF. In DNA, the CDR3 is TGTGCCAGCAGGCCACAGGGGAATCAGCCCCAGCATTTT.

The chain couples TRBV18 to TRBJ2-7, with D uncertain. Germline V gene sequence: CDR1 KGHSH, CDR2 LQKENI. The V end was cut by 3 bases, the J end by 0 bases, with 12 bases between. The length of the CDR3 is 15 residues. The DNA of the CDR3 is TGTGCCAGCTCACCCTCAGACGGATCCTCCTACGAGCAGTACTTC. This encodes CASSPSDGSSYEQYF. The full variable domain, rest sourced from reference TRBV18 and TRBJ2-7, is NAGVMQNPRHLVRRRGQEARLRCSPMKGHSHVYWYRQLPEEGLKFMVYLQKENIIDESGMPKERFSAEFPKEGPSILRIQQVVRGDSAAYFCASSPSDGSSYEQYFGPGTRLTVT.

As DNA, the CDR3 is TGCGCCAGCAGTGAGGTCAACACTGAAGCTTTCTTT. This encodes CASSEVNTEAFF. The gene calls are TRBV10-2 and TRBJ1-1; D uncertain. The V gene's germline CDR1 is WSHSY and CDR2 SAAADI. This CDR3 region has 12 residues. V lost 2 bases, J lost 2 bases, and 3 bases lay in between.

The V gene is TRBV28, the J gene TRBJ1-2, with 7 bases lining up with TRBD1. Germline values: CDR1 MDHEN, CDR2 SYDVKM. V lost 3 bases to trimming and J lost 2 bases; unmatched junction nucleotides: 3. This CDR3 spans 14 amino acids. CDR3: CASSLQGGNYGYTF. The CDR3 DNA follows: TGTGCCAGCAGTTTGCAGGGGGGGAACTATGGCTACACCTTC.

The chain carries TRBV28 and TRBJ2-7, with D uncertain. CDR1 and CDR2 from the germline V gene are MDHEN and SYDVKM. The V and J ends lost 7 bases and 3 bases respectively, with 13 bases between them. This CDR3 has 13 residues. The chain's CDR3 is CASNKPTNYEQYF. The CDR3 region has the DNA TGTGCCAGCAACAAGCCAACCAACTACGAGCAGTACTTC.

This chain uses TRBV2 with TRBJ2-1; 15 positions agree with TRBD2. V lost 5 bases and J lost 1; bases outside the gene matches: 15. The CDR3 sequence is 21 residues long. The germline V gene has CDR1 SNHLY and CDR2 FYNNEI. In nucleotides, the CDR3 is TGTGCCAGCAGTTTATATCGGACTAGCGGGAGGGCCAGCAAATCCTACAATGAGCAGTTCTTC. Protein sequence: CASSLYRTSGRASKSYNEQFF.

This CDR3 is CASSFGGLRPQHF. CDR3 nucleotides: TGTGCCAGCAGTTTTGGGGGACTTCGGCCCCAGCATTTT. This chain uses TRBV28 with TRBJ1-5; tentative D call: TRBD1 (5 bases). Germline CDR1 reads MDHEN; CDR2 reads SYDVKM. This CDR3 is built from 13 residues. Trimming removed 3 bases at V and 9 bases at J, with 12 bases between.

This chain uses TRBV12-5 with TRBJ2-2; 10 bases match TRBD2. V trimming: 0 bases; J trimming: 5 bases; junction bases outside the gene matches: 0. CDR1 and CDR2 from the germline V gene are LGHNT and FRNRAP. The CDR3 has 15 residues. The CDR3, as DNA: TGTGCTAGTGGTTTGGTACTAGCGGGAACCGGGGAGCTGTTTTTT. It translates to CASGLVLAGTGELFF.

The chain carries TRBV10-3 and TRBJ2-3, with 9 bases identical to TRBD2. Germline V CDR1 and CDR2: ENHRY, SYGVKD. The ends lost 6 bases at V and 4 bases at J; junction bases unmatched: 11. The CDR3 is 16 residues long. CDR3 residues: CAIRARKREDADTQYF. The CDR3 region has the DNA TGTGCCATCAGGGCCAGAAAGCGGGAGGACGCAGATACGCAGTATTTT.

This rearrangement joins TRBV28 to TRBJ2-7; D gene unclear. In germline, CDR1 is MDHEN, CDR2 SYDVKM. The CDR3 length is 15 residues. The V gene lost 3 bases and the J gene lost 2 bases, with 14 bases spanning the gap. CDR3 nucleotide sequence: TGTGCCAGCAGTTTCTGGGTAGGCGGAACCTACGAGCAGTACTTC. This encodes CASSFWVGGTYEQYF.

The chain couples TRBV6-6 to TRBJ1-5; 7 nucleotides align to TRBD1. With V trimmed by 5 bases and J by 7 bases, 11 bases remained unmatched. Germline CDR1 and CDR2: MNHNY and SVGAGI (reference sequence). This CDR3 is built from 15 residues. The CDR3 DNA sequence: TGTGCCAGCAGTCCAGACAGGGTGGTATTGCAGCCCCAGCATTTT. The encoded protein is CASSPDRVVLQPQHF.